Below are 23 T cell receptor beta chains sequenced from a single sample in a study of blood T cell repertoires in COVID-19. The method was immunoSEQ multiplex PCR; TCRdb's version includes in-frame clones alone and lacks a portion of them. The sample has roughly 260,000 clones; roughly nine tenths are singletons. Sequencing input: PBMCs or T cells enriched from blood (not recorded which). The source is a woman between 18 and 30 years old who had recovered from COVID-19.

The chain uses TRBV6-5 and TRBJ2-1, with no clear D. V was pared by 0 bases and J by 8 bases, with 14 bases between. The CDR3 spans 15 residues. Germline V gene data show CDR1 as MNHEY and CDR2 as SVGAGI. In nucleotides, the CDR3 is TGTGCCAGCAGTTACTCCCCAGTCTCCGCACATGAGCAGTTCTTC. Its translation is CASSYSPVSAHEQFF.

The chain combines TRBV28 with TRBJ1-3; possibly TRBD1 for D (5 bases). This CDR3 spans 13 amino acids. V was shortened by 5 bases and J by 4 bases, with 9 bases between the two germline ends. Germline V gives CDR1 MDHEN, CDR2 SYDVKM. The CDR3 loop is CASSRAGGNTIYF. The CDR3 nucleotides read TGTGCCAGCAGTAGGGCAGGGGGAAACACCATATATTTT.

This chain connects TRBV5-8 to TRBJ1-5, with 12 bases matching TRBD1. The V and J ends lost 4 bases and 0 bases, in that order; junction bases with no gene match: 8. This CDR3 is 18 amino acids long. Per germline, CDR1 SGHTS and CDR2 YDEGEE. CDR3 in amino acids: CASSGDRGLLISNQPQHF. The DNA for the CDR3 is TGTGCCAGCAGCGGGGACAGGGGGCTACTTATTAGCAATCAGCCCCAGCATTTT.

The chain uses TRBV19 and TRBJ1-1; D uncertain. CDR3 length: 16 amino acids. Per germline, CDR1 LNHDA and CDR2 SQIVND (reference sequence). V was pared by 3 bases and J by 9 bases, with 23 bases between. CDR3 in DNA: TGTGCCAGTAGTATTAACGGAGGGAATGGGTGGGGTAAAGCTTTCTTT. Translating it yields CASSINGGNGWGKAFF.

The chain couples TRBV2 to TRBJ2-3, with 7 bases identical to TRBD2. Unmatched junction bases numbered 5, after V lost 3 bases and J lost 2 bases. The CDR3 has 15 residues. Germline CDR1 is SNHLY and CDR2 is FYNNEI. The CDR3 DNA is TGTGCCAGCAGTGAGGTTGCGGGAGACACAGATACGCAGTATTTT. Translated: CASSEVAGDTDTQYF. Full variable domain (remainder filled in from reference TRBV2 and TRBJ2-3): EPEVTQTPSHQVTQMGQEVILRCVPISNHLYFYWYRQILGQKVEFLVSFYNNEISEKSEIFDDQFSVERPDGSNFTLKIRSTKLEDSAMYFCASSEVAGDTDTQYFGPGTRLTVL.

V and J are TRBV4-3 and TRBJ2-3; D is possibly TRBD1 (6 bases). V was trimmed by 1 base and J by 2 bases, leaving 13 bases between them. The CDR3 extends over 16 amino acids. Germline V gene sequence: CDR1 LGHNA, CDR2 YSLEER. DNA for the CDR3: TGCGCCAGCAGCCAAGGGCAGGGGCCCTACACAGATACGCAGTATTTT. Encoded protein: CASSQGQGPYTDTQYF.

The chain is built from TRBV28 and TRBJ2-7; D may be TRBD1 (7 bases). This CDR3 is built from 15 residues. The germline V gene encodes CDR1 MDHEN and CDR2 SYDVKM. The ends were cut back, 6 bases at V and 3 bases at J, with 18 bases in the middle. CDR3 coding DNA: TGTGCCAGCAGCGTGGGGGGACAGAGACTCTACGAGCAGTACTTC. Protein sequence: CASSVGGQRLYEQYF.

The genes are TRBV30 and TRBJ2-5, with 9 bases identical to TRBD1. The V gene's germline CDR1 is GTSNPN and CDR2 SVGIG (reference sequence). The CDR3 is made up of 13 amino acids. V lost 1 base and J lost 5; bases outside the gene matches: 2. CDR3 sequence: CAWSADRGETQYF. The CDR3 DNA reads TGTGCCTGGAGTGCCGACAGGGGGGAGACCCAGTACTTC. Full variable domain (rest looked up from reference TRBV30 and TRBJ2-5): SQTIHQWPATLVQPVGSPLSLECTVEGTSNPNLYWYRQAAGRGLQLLFYSVGIGQISSEVPQNLSASRPQDRQFILSSKKLLLSDSGFYLCAWSADRGETQYFGPGTRLLVL.

The CDR3: CASSSRAGAHEQFF. In DNA, the CDR3 is TGTGCCAGCAGCTCCCGAGCGGGGGCCCATGAGCAGTTCTTC. This chain links TRBV7-9 with TRBJ2-1; the match to TRBD2 covers 8 bases. This CDR3 has 14 residues. The ends lost 4 bases at V and 8 bases at J; junction bases unmatched: 7. Germline V gene sequence: CDR1 SEHNR, CDR2 FQNEAQ (reference sequence).

V is TRBV7-2 and J is TRBJ2-7; 9 bases are a match to TRBD2. V gave up 5 bases and J gave up 2 bases; unmatched junction bases: 7. From germline, CDR1 is SGHTA and CDR2 FQGNSA. The CDR3 runs to 15 residues. For the CDR3, the DNA is TGTGCCAGCAGCCTTAGCGGGGGCCGAGCCTACGAGCAGTACTTC. This translates into CASSLSGGRAYEQYF.

This chain connects TRBV7-9 to TRBJ1-3, with 8 bases identical to TRBD1. This CDR3 contains 15 residues. Germline V gene lookup returns CDR1 SEHNR and CDR2 FQNEAQ (reference sequence). After removal of 2 bases from V and 2 bases from J, the junction contained 2 bases not matched to a gene. CDR3 region: CASSLFRGPGNTIYF. DNA for the CDR3: TGTGCCAGCAGCTTATTCAGGGGGCCTGGAAACACCATATATTTT.

This clone turned up a few times. The J gene is TRBJ2-1, the V gene TRBV5-4, with 7 bases aligning to TRBD2. CDR3 length equals 13 residues. Germline lookup yields CDR1 SGHNT and CDR2 YYREEE (reference sequence). Losses at the gene ends were 3 bases for V and 5 bases for J; bases not matched to a gene: 2. The CDR3 loop is CASSWGGDNEQFF. The CDR3 DNA is TGTGCCAGCAGCTGGGGGGGAGACAATGAGCAGTTCTTC.

This chain joins TRBV7-2 and TRBJ2-1; possibly TRBD2 for D (7 bases). The CDR3 covers 17 residues. V shed 4 bases and J shed 7 bases, with 23 bases lying between them. CDR1 SGHTA and CDR2 FQGNSA come from the germline V gene. DNA for the CDR3: TGTGCCAGCAGCTCGCCCCCCGGCGGGGGCCGGATTAATGAGCAGTTCTTC. It translates to CASSSPPGGGRINEQFF.

The chain combines TRBV5-1 with TRBJ2-1, with D possibly matching TRBD2 (6 bases). CDR3 size: 15 residues. The germline V gene has CDR1 SGHRS and CDR2 YFSETQ. The V end was cut by 4 bases, the J end by 4 bases, with 15 bases between. The CDR3 is CASSTDYRTYNEQFF. In nucleotides, the CDR3 is TGCGCCAGCAGCACGGACTATAGGACATACAATGAGCAGTTCTTC. The full variable domain, with the rest looked up from reference TRBV5-1 and TRBJ2-1, is KAGVTQTPRYLIKTRGQQVTLSCSPISGHRSVSWYQQTPGQGLQFLFEYFSETQRNKGNFPGRFSGRQFSNSRSEMNVSTLELGDSALYLCASSTDYRTYNEQFFGPGTRLTVL.

V is TRBV6-5 and J is TRBJ2-1, with a weak D call TRBD2 (7 bases). The germline V and J ends were trimmed by 0 bases and 9 bases, with 15 bases remaining between them. CDR3 length: 15 amino acids. CDR1 is MNHEY, CDR2 SVGAGI, per germline. CDR3 sequence reads: CASSYSRGGLGEQFF. In nucleotides, the CDR3 is TGTGCCAGCAGTTACTCGAGGGGGGGCCTGGGTGAGCAGTTCTTC.

The rearrangement links TRBV9 to TRBJ2-3; the D gene is possibly TRBD2 (5 bases). CDR1 SGDLS and CDR2 YYNGEE come from the germline V gene. V lost 0 bases to trimming and J lost 3 bases, with 11 bases between them. The CDR3 contains 15 residues. CDR3 protein: CASSVELVGTDTQYF. CDR3 DNA sequence: TGTGCCAGCAGCGTAGAACTAGTTGGAACAGATACGCAGTATTTT.

The genes are TRBV7-2 and TRBJ2-2; TRBD1 matches at 7 bases. V trimming: 6 bases; J trimming: 4 bases; junction bases outside the gene matches: 5. This CDR3 has 14 amino acids. Germline V gene data show CDR1 as SGHTA and CDR2 as FQGNSA. The CDR3, as DNA: TGTGCCAGCAGTACAGGGGTATCCACCGGGGAGCTGTTTTTT. This gives the protein CASSTGVSTGELFF.

This chain links TRBV4-3 with TRBJ2-7, with 10 bases identical to TRBD1. The CDR3 covers 16 residues. V shed 1 base and J 2 bases; nucleotides not matched to a gene: 5. From germline, CDR1 is LGHNA and CDR2 YSLEER. The CDR3 DNA reads as TGCGCCAGCAGCCAAGGGGCCGGGACAGGGGCCTACGAGCAGTACTTC. This encodes CASSQGAGTGAYEQYF.

In DNA, the CDR3 is TGTGCCAGCTCTAAAAACACTGAAGCTTTCTTT. It yields the protein CASSKNTEAFF. The chain is built from TRBV12-3 or TRBV12-4 and TRBJ1-1; D is unresolved. The CDR3 sequence is 11 residues long. The V end was cut by 8 bases, the J end by 2 bases, with 6 bases between.

This clone has only one observation. The gene calls are TRBV11-2 and TRBJ2-7; D possibly corresponds to TRBD1 (6 bases). V was cut by 5 bases and J by 3 bases, with 17 bases left in between. CDR1 and CDR2 (germline): SGHAT, FQNNGV. The CDR3 totals 15 residues. The CDR3: CASSQGSGSLYEQYF. In DNA, the CDR3 is TGTGCCAGCAGCCAGGGGTCAGGCTCCCTCTACGAGCAGTACTTC.

This chain connects TRBV25-1 to TRBJ2-7; 8 bases line up with TRBD2. V dropped 1 base and J dropped 3; count of bases not matched to a gene: 5. Germline CDR1 MGHDK, CDR2 SYGVNS. The CDR3 length is 15 residues. CDR3 nucleotides: TGTGCCAGCAGTGAATCGGGAGGGAGACTCTACGAGCAGTACTTC. It specifies CASSESGGRLYEQYF.

The chain recombines TRBV2 with TRBJ2-1, with 7 bases aligning to TRBD2. V was clipped by 10 bases and J by 7 bases; unmatched bases: 10. The CDR3 runs to 13 residues. The germline CDR1 and CDR2 sequences are SNHLY and FYNNEI. The CDR3 DNA follows: TGTGCCACCGCATGGCGGGAGTGGAATGAGCAGTTCTTC. It is translated as CATAWREWNEQFF.

This clone came up a few times. V and J are TRBV5-6 and TRBJ2-7; 8 positions agree with TRBD1. This CDR3 is 12 amino acids long. Per the germline V gene, CDR1 is SGHDT and CDR2 is YYEEEE. J was trimmed by 4 bases and V by 4 bases; bases with no gene match: 1. The CDR3: CASSTGGYEQYF. DNA for the CDR3: TGTGCCAGCAGCACAGGGGGATACGAGCAGTACTTC.